This T cell receptor (beta chain) comes out of a study of technical replicates of blood from four donors. TCRdb keeps only in-frame clones here, not all; method: immunoSEQ multiplex PCR. Of about 59,000 clones in the sample, about 97% are singletons; the top ten hold approximately 0.18%. CDR1 and CDR2 from the germline V gene are SQVTM and ANQGSEA. V was cut by 5 bases and J by 6 bases, with 11 bases left in between. CDR3 size: 11 residues. The sequencing input was T cells isolated from PBMCs. This TCR came from a human donor in good health. The chain combines TRBV29-1 with TRBJ2-7, with D possibly matching TRBD1 (5 bases). The CDR3 nucleotides are TGCAGCGTTCAAAGGGGCGGCGAGCAGTACTTC. Translated: CSVQRGGEQYF.